Included here is one T cell receptor (beta chain) sequence, with context. What it recognizes is unknown. Assay: immunoSEQ multiplex PCR; the TCRdb copy retains only in-frame clones and omits some. The sample records 100,000 to 150,000 clones, over 90% being singletons. This entry comes from a study of cytomegalovirus exposure and HLA in healthy donors. Study details: The same platform used for the 666 first-cohort repertoires was also used for the 100 to 150 validation repertoires, as a later analysis reported. The study, taken as a whole, reports: Cytomegalovirus status was reportedly diagnosed by the classifier with high specificity and sensitivity. Researchers counted around 180 TCR beta chains as cytomegalovirus-associated.

The donors were members of the validation cohort, which comprised about 120 subjects and was separate from the first cohort of some 680 subjects. J was trimmed by 4 bases and V by 5 bases; bases with no gene match: 10. The CDR3 runs 16 residues. From germline, CDR1 is SGHVS and CDR2 FQNEAQ. The chain uses TRBV7-8 and TRBJ1-1; 10 bases match TRBD1. This clonotype originated in a woman between 18 and 29 years old in good health and CMV-seronegative. The sample comprised PBMCs. DNA for the CDR3: TGTGCCAGCAGCCTACAGACAGGGGGCGCTTTCACTGAAGCTTTCTTT. Translating gives CASSLQTGGAFTEAFF.